These 21 T cell receptor beta chains were sequenced from one sample in a study of blood T cell repertoires in COVID-19. Sequenced by immunoSEQ multiplex PCR; TCRdb stores in-frame clones only, minus some. The sample carries over 250,000 clones, about 90% recorded once. Material for sequencing was PBMCs or T cells enriched from blood (not recorded which). The receptors shown here come from a woman in her sixties who had recovered from COVID-19.

This rearrangement joins TRBV7-3 to TRBJ2-1, with TRBD2 matching over 9 bases. The germline V gene encodes CDR1 SGHTA and CDR2 FQGTGA. The trim removed 0 bases at V and 5 bases at J, leaving 8 bases unmatched. The CDR3 extends over 17 amino acids. The CDR3 DNA sequence: TGTGCCAGCAGCTTAACTTCATACGCGGGAGGGGACAATGAGCAGTTCTTC. Amino acids: CASSLTSYAGGDNEQFF.

This clone was detected ten times or more. The chain joins TRBV30 to TRBJ2-1; D uncertain. V lost 4 bases and J lost 7, with 17 bases in between. This CDR3 comprises 14 residues. The germline V gene encodes CDR1 GTSNPN and CDR2 SVGIG (reference sequence). Here the CDR3 DNA reads TGTGCCTGGACCAAAGCCCAGGCCGCAAATGAGCAGTTCTTC. It translates to CAWTKAQAANEQFF.

The chain carries TRBV5-6 and TRBJ1-4, with 10 bases lining up with TRBD1. The V and J ends lost 1 base and 8 bases, in that order; junction bases with no gene match: 5. Germline V lookup: CDR1 SGHDT, CDR2 YYEEEE. The CDR3 length is 15 residues. In DNA, the CDR3 is TGTGCCAGCAGCTTGACTGGACAGGGGGGGGAAAAACTGTTTTTT. Translating it yields CASSLTGQGGEKLFF.

To note about this clone: This CDR3 is also generated by other DNA sequences in the sample. The chain employs TRBV29-1 and TRBJ1-5; TRBD1 matches at 7 bases. The germline V gene encodes CDR1 SQVTM and CDR2 ANQGSEA. J was trimmed by 2 bases and V by 7 bases; bases with no gene match: 5. The CDR3 covers 13 residues. CDR3 region: CSARTGGNQPQHF. The CDR3 region has the DNA TGCAGCGCCAGGACAGGCGGCAATCAGCCCCAGCATTTT.

This chain connects TRBV29-1 to TRBJ2-3; 7 bases align to TRBD1. V gave up 6 bases and J gave up 2 bases; unmatched junction bases: 8. In germline, CDR1 is SQVTM, CDR2 ANQGSEA. The CDR3 is 14 residues long. Here the CDR3 reads CSVGGQISTDTQYF. The CDR3 nucleotides read TGCAGCGTAGGGGGACAGATATCCACAGATACGCAGTATTTT.

This sequence joins TRBV9 and TRBJ2-3; 12 bases align to TRBD2. CDR1 and CDR2 (germline): SGDLS, YYNGEE. With 4 bases clipped from V and 3 bases from J, the junction kept 6 bases outside the gene matches. The CDR3 runs 16 residues. The CDR3, as DNA: TGTGCCAGCAGCAAGACTAGCGGGGGTTATACAGATACGCAGTATTTT. Translation: CASSKTSGGYTDTQYF.

The gene calls are TRBV5-1 and TRBJ2-2, with 7 bases aligning to TRBD1. V gave up 6 bases and J gave up 0 bases; unmatched junction bases: 5. Germline CDR1 is SGHRS and CDR2 is YFSETQ. The CDR3 extends over 15 amino acids. The DNA for the CDR3 is TGCGCCAGCAAGTCCGGGACAGCGAACACCGGGGAGCTGTTTTTT. It translates to CASKSGTANTGELFF.

V and J are TRBV18 and TRBJ2-1, with no clear D. This CDR3 spans 12 amino acids. CDR1 and CDR2 (germline): KGHSH, LQKENI. The germline V and J ends were trimmed by 0 bases and 9 bases, with 6 bases remaining between them. In DNA, the CDR3 is TGTGCCAGCTCACCACCCGGCGGTGAGCAGTTCTTC. Amino acid sequence: CASSPPGGEQFF.

The chain couples TRBV10-2 to TRBJ1-6, with D maybe TRBD1 (6 bases). Germline CDR1 reads WSHSY; CDR2 reads SAAADI. The CDR3 length is 16 residues. The V end lost 8 bases, the J end lost 6 bases, and 20 bases lay between the germline ends. This chain's CDR3 is CASAPHLGQSNSPLHF. DNA for the CDR3: TGCGCCAGCGCACCCCACCTGGGACAAAGTAATTCACCCCTCCACTTT.

The chain is built from TRBV11-2 and TRBJ1-4; weak D call: TRBD1 (6 bases). Looked up from germline, CDR1 is SGHAT and CDR2 is FQNNGV. The CDR3 sequence is 16 residues long. V lost 5 bases and J 4 bases, leaving 17 bases between the germline ends. CDR3 nucleotides: TGTGCCAGCAGCCCGAGGGGGGGGGCTTTTAATGAAAAACTGTTTTTT. This translates into CASSPRGGAFNEKLFF.

In its sample, this clone was seen a few times. This sequence joins TRBV28 and TRBJ1-4; no clear D. Germline CDR1 reads MDHEN; CDR2 reads SYDVKM. CDR3 length: 13 amino acids. V was shortened by 2 bases and J by 5 bases, with 6 bases between the two germline ends. The CDR3 protein is CASSLQMNEKLFF. The CDR3 DNA reads TGTGCCAGCAGTTTACAGATGAATGAAAAACTGTTTTTT.

The rearrangement links TRBV21-1 to TRBJ1-5. TRBV21-1 is given as a pseudogene. The CDR3 has 13 amino acids. The chain's CDR3 is CASRFVTDQPQHF. The CDR3 bases are TGTGCCAGCAGGTTTGTAACGGATCAGCCCCAGCATTTT.

This chain links TRBV28 with TRBJ2-7, with a weak D call TRBD2 (7 bases). V was cut by 0 bases and J by 0 bases, with 24 bases left in between. Germline V gene lookup returns CDR1 MDHEN and CDR2 SYDVKM. This CDR3 has 20 amino acids. In DNA form, the CDR3 reads TGTGCCAGCAGTTTATGGGGGGCGGGGCTAGCGGAGAGGAGCTCCTACGAGCAGTACTTC. Translating it yields CASSLWGAGLAERSSYEQYF. The full variable domain, its missing parts supplied by reference TRBV28 and TRBJ2-7, is DVKVTQSSRYLVKRTGEKVFLECVQDMDHENMFWYRQDPGLGLRLIYFSYDVKMKEKGDIPEGYSVSREKKERFSLILESASTNQTSMYLCASSLWGAGLAERSSYEQYFGPGTRLTVT.

The chain employs TRBV3-1 (or the pseudogene TRBV3-2) and TRBJ1-5, with 8 bases fitting TRBD1. Trimming took 4 bases from V and 10 from J; bases not matched to a gene: 9. CDR3 length equals 14 residues. Germline CDR1 LGHDT, CDR2 YNNKEL (reference sequence). The CDR3 sequence: CASSPQGAQGPQHF. As DNA, the CDR3 is TGTGCCAGCAGCCCCCAGGGGGCGCAGGGACCCCAGCATTTT.

The V gene is TRBV7-9, the J gene TRBJ1-1; no firm D call. The V end lost 7 bases, the J end lost 0 bases, and 3 bases lay between the germline ends. Looked up from germline, CDR1 is SEHNR and CDR2 is FQNEAQ (reference sequence). This CDR3 is 11 amino acids long. Here the CDR3 reads CASNLNTEAFF. In nucleotides, the CDR3 is TGTGCCAGCAACTTGAACACTGAAGCTTTCTTT.

V is TRBV28 and J is TRBJ1-1; D is undetermined. Germline CDR1 reads MDHEN; CDR2 reads SYDVKM. CDR3 length: 13 amino acids. V lost 5 bases and J lost 0, with 7 bases in between. In DNA, the CDR3 is TGTGCCAGCAGTCCCGTTCTGAACACTGAAGCTTTCTTT. This sequence encodes CASSPVLNTEAFF.

The J gene is TRBJ1-5, the V gene TRBV7-8, with 12 bases lining up with TRBD1. The CDR3 length is 15 residues. V lost 5 bases to trimming and J lost 7 bases; unmatched junction nucleotides: 6. The germline gives CDR1 SGHVS, CDR2 FQNEAQ. The CDR3 DNA is TGTGCCAGCAGCCCCCGGGACAGGGGGCAACAGCCCCAGCATTTT. Its protein product is CASSPRDRGQQPQHF.

The chain couples TRBV24-1 to TRBJ2-5, with D possibly matching TRBD1 (6 bases). Trimming took off 9 bases at V and 5 bases at J, with 15 bases between the two ends. There are 13 residues in the CDR3. The germline V gene encodes CDR1 KGHDR and CDR2 SFDVKD. CDR3 sequence: CATAGMGAETQYF. CDR3 in DNA: TGTGCCACCGCCGGGATGGGGGCGGAGACCCAGTACTTC.

This clone appeared once. The chain is built from TRBV3-1 (or the pseudogene TRBV3-2) and TRBJ2-7, with D possibly TRBD1 on 5 matching bases. Trimming pared 5 bases from V and 7 bases from J, leaving 12 bases between. Germline V gene sequence: CDR1 LGHDT, CDR2 YNNKEL (reference sequence). The CDR3 has 12 amino acids. As DNA, the CDR3 is TGTGCCAGCAGCTTTTATAAGGGGGAGCAGTACTTC. It specifies CASSFYKGEQYF.

This rearrangement joins TRBV7-3 to TRBJ2-5, with D possibly being TRBD1 (5 bases). The V end was cut by 5 bases, the J end by 5 bases, with 15 bases between. The CDR3 is 14 amino acids. In germline, CDR1 is SGHTA, CDR2 FQGTGA. DNA of the CDR3: TGTGCCAGCAGCGCAGCAGGGTATGAGGAGACCCAGTACTTC. Protein product: CASSAAGYEETQYF.

CDR3 loop: CASSAIAGVYEQYF. Written as DNA, the CDR3 is TGTGCCAGCAGTGCCATAGCGGGGGTGTACGAGCAGTACTTC. The chain combines TRBV6-2 or TRBV6-3 with TRBJ2-7; 9 nucleotides line up with TRBD2. This CDR3 has 14 residues. With 5 bases clipped from V and 4 bases from J, the junction kept 6 bases outside the gene matches. Germline V CDR1 and CDR2: MNHEY, SVGEGT.